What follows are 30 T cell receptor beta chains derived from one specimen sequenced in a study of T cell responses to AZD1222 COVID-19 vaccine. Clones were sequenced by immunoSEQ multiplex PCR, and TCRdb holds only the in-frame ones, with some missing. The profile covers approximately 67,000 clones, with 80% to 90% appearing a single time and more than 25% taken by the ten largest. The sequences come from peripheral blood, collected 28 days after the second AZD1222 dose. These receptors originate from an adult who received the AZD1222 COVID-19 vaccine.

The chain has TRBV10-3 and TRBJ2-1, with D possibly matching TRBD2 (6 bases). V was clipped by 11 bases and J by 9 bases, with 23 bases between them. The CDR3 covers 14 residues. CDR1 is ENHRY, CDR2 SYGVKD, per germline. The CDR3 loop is CASQLLAEGGEQFF. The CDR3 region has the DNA TGTGCCTCCCAACTACTAGCAGAGGGCGGTGAGCAGTTCTTC.

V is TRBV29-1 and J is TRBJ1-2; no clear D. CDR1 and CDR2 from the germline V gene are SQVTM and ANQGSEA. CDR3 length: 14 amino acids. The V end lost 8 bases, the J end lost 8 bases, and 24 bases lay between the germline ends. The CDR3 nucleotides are TGCAGCTTTAGTCCCTCCTATATGTCGAGGGGCTACACCTTC. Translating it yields CSFSPSYMSRGYTF.

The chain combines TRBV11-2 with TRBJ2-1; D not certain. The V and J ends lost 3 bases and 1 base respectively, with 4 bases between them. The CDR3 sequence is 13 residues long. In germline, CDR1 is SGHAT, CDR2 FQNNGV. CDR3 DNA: TGTGCCAGCAGCTTGGCTTCCTACAATGAGCAGTTCTTC. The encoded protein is CASSLASYNEQFF.

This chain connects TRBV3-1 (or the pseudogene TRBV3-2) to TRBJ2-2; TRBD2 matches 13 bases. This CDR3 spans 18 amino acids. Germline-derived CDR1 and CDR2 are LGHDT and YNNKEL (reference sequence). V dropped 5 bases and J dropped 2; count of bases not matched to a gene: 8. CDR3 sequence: CASSAGLAGLLNTGELFF. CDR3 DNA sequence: TGTGCCAGCAGCGCGGGACTAGCGGGACTTCTTAACACCGGGGAGCTGTTTTTT.

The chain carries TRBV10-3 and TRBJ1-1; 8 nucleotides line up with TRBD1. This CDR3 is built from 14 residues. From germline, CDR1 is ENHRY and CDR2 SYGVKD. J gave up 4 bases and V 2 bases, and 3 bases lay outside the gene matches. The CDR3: CAISEAGGTTEAFF. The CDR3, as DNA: TGTGCCATCAGTGAGGCAGGGGGCACCACTGAAGCTTTCTTT.

As DNA, the CDR3 is TGTGCCAGCAGCCCGACCGGCGAAGCCTATAATTCACCCCTCCACTTT. Residues: CASSPTGEAYNSPLHF. The J gene is TRBJ1-6, the V gene TRBV5-4; D remains unclear. Germline V gene lookup returns CDR1 SGHNT and CDR2 YYREEE (reference sequence). CDR3 length equals 16 residues. The V end was cut by 4 bases, the J end by 2 bases, with 13 bases between.

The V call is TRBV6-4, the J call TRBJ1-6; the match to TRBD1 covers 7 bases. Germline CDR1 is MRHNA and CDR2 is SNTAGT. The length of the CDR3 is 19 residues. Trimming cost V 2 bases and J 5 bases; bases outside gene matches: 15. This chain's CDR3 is CASSDPTYLTGDNNSPLHF. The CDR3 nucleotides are TGTGCCAGCAGTGACCCAACATACCTAACAGGGGACAATAATTCACCCCTCCACTTT.

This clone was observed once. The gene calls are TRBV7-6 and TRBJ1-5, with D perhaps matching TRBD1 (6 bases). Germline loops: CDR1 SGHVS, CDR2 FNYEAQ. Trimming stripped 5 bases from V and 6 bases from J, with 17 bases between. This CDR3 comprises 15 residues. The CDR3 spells CASSPAGGGGQPQHF. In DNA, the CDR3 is TGTGCCAGCAGCCCGGCCGGGGGGGGCGGTCAGCCCCAGCATTTT.

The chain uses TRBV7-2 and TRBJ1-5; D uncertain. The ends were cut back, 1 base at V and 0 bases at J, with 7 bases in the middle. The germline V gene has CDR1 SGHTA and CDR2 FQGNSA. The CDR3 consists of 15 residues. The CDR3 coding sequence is TGTGCCAGCAGCTTAGTTCGGGTTAGCAATCAGCCCCAGCATTTT. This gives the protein CASSLVRVSNQPQHF.

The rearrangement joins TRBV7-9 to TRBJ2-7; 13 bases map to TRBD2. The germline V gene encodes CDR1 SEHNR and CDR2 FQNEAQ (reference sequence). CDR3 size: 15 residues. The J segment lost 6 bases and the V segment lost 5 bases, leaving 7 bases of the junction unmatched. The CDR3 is CASSTPGTSGTEQYF. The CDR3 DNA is TGTGCCAGCAGCACCCCCGGGACTAGCGGGACCGAGCAGTACTTC.

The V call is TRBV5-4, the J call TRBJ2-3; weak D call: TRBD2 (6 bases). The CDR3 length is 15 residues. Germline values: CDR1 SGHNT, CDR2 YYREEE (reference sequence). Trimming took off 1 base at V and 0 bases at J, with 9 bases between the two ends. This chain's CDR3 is CASSLYGTSTDTQYF. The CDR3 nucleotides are TGTGCCAGCAGCTTGTACGGGACTAGCACAGATACGCAGTATTTT.

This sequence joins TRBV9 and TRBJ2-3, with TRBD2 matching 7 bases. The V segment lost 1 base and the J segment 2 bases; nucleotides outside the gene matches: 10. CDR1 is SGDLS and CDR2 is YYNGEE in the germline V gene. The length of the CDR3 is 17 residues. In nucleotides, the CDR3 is TGTGCCAGCAGCGTACTGGGGGGGAGGGCCTTCACAGATACGCAGTATTTT. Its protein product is CASSVLGGRAFTDTQYF. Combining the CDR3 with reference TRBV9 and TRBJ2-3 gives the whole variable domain DSGVTQTPKHLITATGQRVTLRCSPRSGDLSVYWYQQSLDQGLQFLIQYYNGEERAKGNILERFSAQQFPDLHSELNLSSLELGDSALYFCASSVLGGRAFTDTQYFGPGTRLTVL.

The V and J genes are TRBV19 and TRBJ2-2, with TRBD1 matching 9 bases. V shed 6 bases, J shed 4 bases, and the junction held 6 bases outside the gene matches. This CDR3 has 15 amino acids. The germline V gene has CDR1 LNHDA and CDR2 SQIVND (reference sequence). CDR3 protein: CASSRQGEVTGELFF. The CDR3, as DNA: TGTGCCAGTAGCAGACAGGGGGAAGTCACCGGGGAGCTGTTTTTT.

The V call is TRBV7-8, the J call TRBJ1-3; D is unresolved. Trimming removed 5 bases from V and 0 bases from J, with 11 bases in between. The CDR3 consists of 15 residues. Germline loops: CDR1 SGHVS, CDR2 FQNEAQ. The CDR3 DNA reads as TGTGCCAGCAGCCCGGACGGTGGCTCTGGAAACACCATATATTTT. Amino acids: CASSPDGGSGNTIYF. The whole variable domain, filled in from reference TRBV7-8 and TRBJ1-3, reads GAGVSQSPRYKVAKRGQDVALRCDPISGHVSLFWYQQALGQGPEFLTYFQNEAQLDKSGLPSDRFFAERPEGSVSTLKIQRTQQEDSAVYLCASSPDGGSGNTIYFGEGSWLTVV.

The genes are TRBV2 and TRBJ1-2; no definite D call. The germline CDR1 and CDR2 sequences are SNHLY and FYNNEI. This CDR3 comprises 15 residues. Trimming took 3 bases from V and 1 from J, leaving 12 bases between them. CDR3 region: CASSEWQLNNYGYTF. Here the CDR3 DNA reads TGTGCCAGCAGTGAGTGGCAGCTCAATAACTATGGCTACACCTTC.

CDR3 loop: CASSEIRGRGEQYF. As DNA, the CDR3 is TGTGCCAGCAGTGAAATAAGGGGGAGAGGCGAGCAGTACTTC. The genes are TRBV2 and TRBJ2-7; tentative D call: TRBD1 (6 bases). The CDR3 consists of 14 residues. Germline values: CDR1 SNHLY, CDR2 FYNNEI. Trimming stripped 2 bases from V and 6 bases from J, with 14 bases between. The full variable domain, with the rest looked up from reference TRBV2 and TRBJ2-7, is EPEVTQTPSHQVTQMGQEVILRCVPISNHLYFYWYRQILGQKVEFLVSFYNNEISEKSEIFDDQFSVERPDGSNFTLKIRSTKLEDSAMYFCASSEIRGRGEQYFGPGTRLTVT.

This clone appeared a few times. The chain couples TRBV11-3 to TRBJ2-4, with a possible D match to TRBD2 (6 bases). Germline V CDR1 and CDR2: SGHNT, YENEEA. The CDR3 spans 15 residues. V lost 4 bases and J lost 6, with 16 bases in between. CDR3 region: CASSSPVAGGNIQYF. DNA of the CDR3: TGTGCCAGCAGCTCACCGGTCGCCGGGGGAAACATTCAGTACTTC.

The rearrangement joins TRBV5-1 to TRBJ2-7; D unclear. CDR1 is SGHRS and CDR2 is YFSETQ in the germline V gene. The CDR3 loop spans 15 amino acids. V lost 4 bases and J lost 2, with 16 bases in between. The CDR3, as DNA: TGCGCCAGCAGCCTTAACAGAGAAGGAGCCTACGAGCAGTACTTC. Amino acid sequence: CASSLNREGAYEQYF.

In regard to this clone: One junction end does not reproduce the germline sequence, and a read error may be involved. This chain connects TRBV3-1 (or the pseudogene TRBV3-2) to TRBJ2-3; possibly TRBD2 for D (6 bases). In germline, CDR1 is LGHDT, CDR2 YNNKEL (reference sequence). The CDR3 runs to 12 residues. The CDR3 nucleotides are TGTGCCAGCAGGCAAGGGACTGGGACGCAGTATTTT. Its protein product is CASRQGTGTQYF.

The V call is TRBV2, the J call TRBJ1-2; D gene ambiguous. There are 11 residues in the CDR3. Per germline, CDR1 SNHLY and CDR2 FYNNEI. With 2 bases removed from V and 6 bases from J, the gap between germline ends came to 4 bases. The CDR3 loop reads CASSERDGYTF. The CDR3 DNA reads TGTGCCAGCAGTGAACGGGATGGCTACACCTTC.

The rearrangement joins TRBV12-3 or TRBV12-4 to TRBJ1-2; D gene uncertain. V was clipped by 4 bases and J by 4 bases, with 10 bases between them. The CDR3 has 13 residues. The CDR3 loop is CASSYGKSYGYTF. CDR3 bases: TGTGCCAGCAGTTACGGCAAATCCTATGGCTACACCTTC.

This chain's CDR3 is CASSIAASRGYGYTF. The CDR3 region has the DNA TGTGCCAGTAGTATAGCGGCAAGTAGAGGCTATGGCTACACCTTC. The chain carries TRBV19 and TRBJ1-2; unclear D gene. Between the trimmed V and J ends, which lost 1 base and 4 bases, there was a span of 13 bases. Germline CDR1 is LNHDA and CDR2 is SQIVND (reference sequence). This CDR3 contains 15 residues.

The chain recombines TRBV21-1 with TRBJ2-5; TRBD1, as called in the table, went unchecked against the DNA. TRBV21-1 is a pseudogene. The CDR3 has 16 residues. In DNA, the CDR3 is TGTGCCAGCAGGAATTCGACAGGGGCCGGTAAGGAGACCCAGTACTTC. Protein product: CASRNSTGAGKETQYF.

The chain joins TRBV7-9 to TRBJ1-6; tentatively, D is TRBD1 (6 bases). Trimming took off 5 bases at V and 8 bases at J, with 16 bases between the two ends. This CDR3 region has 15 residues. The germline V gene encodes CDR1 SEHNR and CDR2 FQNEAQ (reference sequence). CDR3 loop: CASSLSGAQDSPLHF. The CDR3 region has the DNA TGTGCCAGCAGCCTGTCGGGGGCGCAGGATTCACCCCTCCACTTT.

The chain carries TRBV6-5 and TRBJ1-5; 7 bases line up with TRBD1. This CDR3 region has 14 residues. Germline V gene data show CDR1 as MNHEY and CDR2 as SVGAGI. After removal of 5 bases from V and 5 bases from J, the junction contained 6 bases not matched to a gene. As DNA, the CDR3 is TGTGCCAGCAGTCTCCGGGGACAGTATCAGCCCCAGCATTTT. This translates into CASSLRGQYQPQHF.

The CDR3, as DNA: TGTGCCAGCAGCTTAGATGGAGGCGGCTACACCTTC. This gives the protein CASSLDGGGYTF. V and J are TRBV11-2 and TRBJ1-2; D not resolved. Trimming shortened V by 0 bases and J by 8 bases, and 7 bases separated the two germline ends. CDR1 SGHAT and CDR2 FQNNGV come from the germline V gene. The CDR3 is made up of 12 amino acids. The variable domain in full, completed from reference TRBV11-2 and TRBJ1-2, reads EAGVAQSPRYKIIEKRQSVAFWCNPISGHATLYWYQQILGQGPKLLIQFQNNGVVDDSQLPKDRFSAERLKGVDSTLKIQPAKLEDSAVYLCASSLDGGGYTFGSGTRLTVV.

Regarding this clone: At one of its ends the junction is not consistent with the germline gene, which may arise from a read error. The CDR3 loop is CASGLLYRAGDEKLFF. As DNA, the CDR3 is TGTGCCAGCGGCTTACTTTACAGGGCCGGGGATGAAAAACTGTTTTTT. V and J are TRBV7-2 and TRBJ1-4; D may be TRBD1 (6 bases). Germline lookup yields CDR1 SGHTA and CDR2 FQGNSA. This CDR3 has 16 residues.

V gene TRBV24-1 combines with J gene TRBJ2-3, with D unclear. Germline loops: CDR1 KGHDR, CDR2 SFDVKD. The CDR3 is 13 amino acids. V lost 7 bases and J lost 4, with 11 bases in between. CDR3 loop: CATRRSSADTQYF. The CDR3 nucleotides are TGTGCCACCAGGCGGTCTTCGGCAGATACGCAGTATTTT.

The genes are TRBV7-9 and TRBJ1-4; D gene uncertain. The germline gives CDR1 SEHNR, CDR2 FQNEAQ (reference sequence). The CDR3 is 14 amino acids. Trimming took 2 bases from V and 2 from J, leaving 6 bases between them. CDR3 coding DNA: TGTGCCAGCAGCTTAAGCAGGACTAATGAAAAACTGTTTTTT. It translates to CASSLSRTNEKLFF.

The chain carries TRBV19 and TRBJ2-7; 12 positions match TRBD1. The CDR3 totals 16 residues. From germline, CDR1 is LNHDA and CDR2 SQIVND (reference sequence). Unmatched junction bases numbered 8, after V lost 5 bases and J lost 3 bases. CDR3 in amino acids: CASSASGTGGIYEQYF. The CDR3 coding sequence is TGTGCCAGTAGTGCCTCCGGGACAGGGGGCATCTACGAGCAGTACTTC.